One T cell receptor beta chain is described in this entry. CDR1 and CDR2 (germline): SGHRS, YFSETQ. Trimming took 3 bases from V and 8 from J, leaving 8 bases between them. This CDR3 comprises 11 residues. Original processing methods: Amplifying reference gene primers gave estimates of nucleated cell counts. Here immunoSEQ multiplex PCR was the method, and the copy in TCRdb shows in-frame clones only, minus some. The DNA gave D and trimming, while V, J and clone size come from that table. The sample records approximately 100,000 clones, roughly 89% being singletons. The data were taken from a study of blood T cell repertoires in COVID-19. Study-level background: Whether acute or convalescent, the COVID-19 samples came from the United States, Italy and Spain. T cells, B-cell-depleted T cells, or PBMCs supplied cDNA or gDNA.

Seattle patients were enrolled while actively infected and followed longitudinally. The chain joins TRBV5-1 to TRBJ2-5, with D perhaps matching TRBD2 (6 bases). This sequence was found in a human donor with COVID-19, enrolled during active disease. The donor label of this sample is uncertain. What was sequenced was peripheral blood. CDR3 in amino acids: CASSWRDTQYF. The CDR3 coding sequence is TGCGCCAGCAGCTGGCGGGACACCCAGTACTTC.